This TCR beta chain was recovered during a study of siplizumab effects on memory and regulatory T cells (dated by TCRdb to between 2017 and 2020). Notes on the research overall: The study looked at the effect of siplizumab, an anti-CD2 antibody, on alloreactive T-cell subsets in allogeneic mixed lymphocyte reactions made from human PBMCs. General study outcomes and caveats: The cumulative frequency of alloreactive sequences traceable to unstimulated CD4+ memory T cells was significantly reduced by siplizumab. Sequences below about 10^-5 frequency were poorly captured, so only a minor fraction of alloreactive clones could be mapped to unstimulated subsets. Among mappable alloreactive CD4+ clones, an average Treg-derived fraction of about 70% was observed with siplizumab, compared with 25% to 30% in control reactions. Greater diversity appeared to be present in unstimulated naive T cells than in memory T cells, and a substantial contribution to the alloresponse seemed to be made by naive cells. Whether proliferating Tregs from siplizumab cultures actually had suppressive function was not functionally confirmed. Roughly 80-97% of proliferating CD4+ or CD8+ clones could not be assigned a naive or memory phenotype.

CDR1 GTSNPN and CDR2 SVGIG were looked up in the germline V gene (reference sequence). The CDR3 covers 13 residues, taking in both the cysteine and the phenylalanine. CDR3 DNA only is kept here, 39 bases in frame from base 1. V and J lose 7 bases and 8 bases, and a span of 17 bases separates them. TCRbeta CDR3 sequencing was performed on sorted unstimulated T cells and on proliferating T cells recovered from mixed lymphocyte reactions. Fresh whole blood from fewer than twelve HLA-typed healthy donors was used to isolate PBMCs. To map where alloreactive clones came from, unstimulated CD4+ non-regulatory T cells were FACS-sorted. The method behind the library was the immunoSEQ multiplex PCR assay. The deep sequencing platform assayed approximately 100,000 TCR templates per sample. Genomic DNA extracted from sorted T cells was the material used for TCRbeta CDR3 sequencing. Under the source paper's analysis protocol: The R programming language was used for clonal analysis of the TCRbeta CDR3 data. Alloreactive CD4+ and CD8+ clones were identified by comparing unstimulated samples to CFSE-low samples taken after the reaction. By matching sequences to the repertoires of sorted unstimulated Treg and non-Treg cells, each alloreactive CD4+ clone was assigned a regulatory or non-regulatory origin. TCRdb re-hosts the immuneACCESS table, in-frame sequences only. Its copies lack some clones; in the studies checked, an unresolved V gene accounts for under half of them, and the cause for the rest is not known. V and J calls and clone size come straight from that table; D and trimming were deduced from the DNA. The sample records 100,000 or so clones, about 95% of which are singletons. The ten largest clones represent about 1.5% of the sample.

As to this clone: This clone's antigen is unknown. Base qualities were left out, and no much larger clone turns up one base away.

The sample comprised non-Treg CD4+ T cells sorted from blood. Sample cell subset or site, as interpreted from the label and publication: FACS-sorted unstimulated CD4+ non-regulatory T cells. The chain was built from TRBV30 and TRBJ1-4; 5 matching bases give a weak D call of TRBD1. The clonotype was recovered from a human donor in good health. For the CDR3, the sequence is CAFVGDLGEKLFF. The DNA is TGTGCCTTTGTGGGGGATCTGGGCGAAAAACTGTTTTTT.